What follows are 29 T cell receptor beta chains derived from one specimen sequenced in a study of blood T cell repertoires in COVID-19. Sequencing used immunoSEQ multiplex PCR; TCRdb keeps in-frame clones, though not all of them. The profile covers over 250,000 clones, with 75% to 95% appearing a single time and around 1.1% taken by the ten largest. Sequencing input: PBMCs or T cells enriched from blood (not recorded which). The receptors shown here come from a woman between 25 and 40 years old who had recovered from COVID-19.

In regard to this clone: A junction boundary mismatches the germline segment, possibly from a read error. This rearrangement joins TRBV19 to TRBJ2-1; 9 bases match TRBD2. Germline V gives CDR1 LNHDA, CDR2 SQIVND (reference sequence). The CDR3 runs to 16 residues. Here the CDR3 DNA reads TGTGCCAGTAGTATATCGACTAGCGGACCGTACAGTGAGCAGTTCTTC. Residues: CASSISTSGPYSEQFF.

CDR3 coding DNA: TGTGCCAGCAGCCAAGACGCCGGCGAGCAGTACTTC. Translating gives CASSQDAGEQYF. This chain uses TRBV3-1 (or the pseudogene TRBV3-2) with TRBJ2-7; D is unresolved. The ends were cut back, 0 bases at V and 6 bases at J, with 6 bases in the middle. The CDR3 has 12 residues. The germline V gene has CDR1 LGHDT and CDR2 YNNKEL (reference sequence).

The chain joins TRBV14 to TRBJ2-7, with TRBD2 as a possible D gene (6 bases). Germline V gene lookup returns CDR1 SGHDN and CDR2 FVKESK. There are 15 residues in the CDR3. V lost 0 bases to trimming and J lost 1 base, with 10 bases between them. The CDR3: CASSQEKRASYEQYF. CDR3 nucleotide sequence: TGTGCCAGCAGCCAAGAGAAGCGGGCGTCCTACGAGCAGTACTTC. Filled out from reference TRBV14 and TRBJ2-7, the complete variable domain reads EAGVTQFPSHSVIEKGQTVTLRCDPISGHDNLYWYRRVMGKEIKFLLHFVKESKQDESGMPNNRFLAERTGGTYSTLKVQPAELEDSGVYFCASSQEKRASYEQYFGPGTRLTVT.

This chain links TRBV4-3 with TRBJ1-2, with D possibly TRBD1 on 6 matching bases. This CDR3 is built from 18 residues. Trimming took off 0 bases at V and 1 base at J, with 18 bases between the two ends. From germline, CDR1 is LGHNA and CDR2 YSLEER. CDR3 loop: CASSQDPSGDTSNYGYTF. The CDR3 DNA sequence: TGCGCCAGCAGCCAAGATCCGTCCGGGGACACCAGTAACTATGGCTACACCTTC.

This clone has only a few counts. This chain connects TRBV24-1 to TRBJ1-5, with D possibly matching TRBD1 (5 bases). Per the germline V gene, CDR1 is KGHDR and CDR2 is SFDVKD. This CDR3 has 15 amino acids. Trimming removed 3 bases from V and 5 bases from J, with 13 bases in between. Here the CDR3 reads CATSDPSGGDQPQHF. CDR3 coding DNA: TGTGCCACCAGTGATCCGTCGGGGGGGGATCAGCCCCAGCATTTT.

CDR3 DNA: TGTGCCAGCAGTCCTGACTCGAGCTCCTACAATGAGCAGTTCTTC. This translates into CASSPDSSSYNEQFF. The V gene is TRBV25-1, the J gene TRBJ2-1, with no clear D. In germline, CDR1 is MGHDK, CDR2 SYGVNS. The V end was cut by 5 bases, the J end by 0 bases, with 11 bases between. This CDR3 is built from 15 residues.

The gene calls are TRBV18 and TRBJ2-3, with TRBD2 matching 13 bases. Germline lookup yields CDR1 KGHSH and CDR2 LQKENI. V was clipped by 4 bases and J by 3 bases; unmatched bases: 7. The CDR3 extends over 17 amino acids. The CDR3 spells CASSQLMTSGRTDTQYF. The CDR3 DNA reads as TGTGCCAGCTCACAACTTATGACTAGCGGGAGGACAGATACGCAGTATTTT.

CDR3 DNA: TGTGCCAGTAAATCCGGGATCCAAGAGACCCAGTACTTC. The encoded protein is CASKSGIQETQYF. The chain links TRBV19 to TRBJ2-5, with a possible D match to TRBD2 (5 bases). Germline CDR1 LNHDA, CDR2 SQIVND (reference sequence). The CDR3 totals 13 residues. The V gene lost 7 bases and the J gene lost 1 base, with 10 bases spanning the gap.

The rearrangement uses TRBV6-5 and TRBJ1-1; D uncertain. The germline V gene has CDR1 MNHEY and CDR2 SVGAGI. V was trimmed by 6 bases and J by 1 base, leaving 15 bases between them. The CDR3 has 15 residues. CDR3 sequence (DNA): TGTGCCAGCAGAGAGACCAGGCCGCAGAACACTGAAGCTTTCTTT. As protein: CASRETRPQNTEAFF.

V and J are TRBV7-9 and TRBJ2-7, with D hard to call. The germline V and J ends were trimmed by 4 bases and 4 bases, with 11 bases remaining between them. The CDR3 spans 13 residues. Germline V gene lookup returns CDR1 SEHNR and CDR2 FQNEAQ (reference sequence). The CDR3 DNA reads TGTGCCAGCAGCTCACAGATTAGTTACGAGCAGTACTTC. The encoded protein is CASSSQISYEQYF.

The J gene is TRBJ2-1, the V gene TRBV10-1; TRBD2 matches at 7 bases. In germline, CDR1 is WNHNN, CDR2 SYGVQD (reference sequence). This CDR3 has 16 residues. The junction had 5 bases not matched to a gene; V was cut back by 3 bases and J by 0 bases. CDR3: CASSDEGGSSYNEQFF. In DNA, the CDR3 is TGCGCCAGCAGTGATGAGGGCGGGAGCTCCTACAATGAGCAGTTCTTC.

This clone appeared once. V usage is TRBV7-9 and J usage is TRBJ1-2; possibly TRBD1 for D (6 bases). The V gene lost 1 base and the J gene lost 3 bases, with 12 bases spanning the gap. This CDR3 has 15 residues. Germline-derived CDR1 and CDR2 are SEHNR and FQNEAQ (reference sequence). CDR3 loop: CASSLVAGADYGYTF. The CDR3 DNA reads as TGTGCCAGCAGCTTAGTGGCAGGGGCGGACTATGGCTACACCTTC. Full variable domain (remainder filled in from reference TRBV7-9 and TRBJ1-2): DTGVSQNPRHKITKRGQNVTFRCDPISEHNRLYWYRQTLGQGPEFLTYFQNEAQLEKSRLLSDRFSAERPKGSFSTLEIQRTEQGDSAMYLCASSLVAGADYGYTFGSGTRLTVV.

The genes are TRBV19 and TRBJ1-6; D may be TRBD1 (5 bases). The CDR3 runs 15 residues. Deletions cut 6 bases from V and 5 bases from J, with 14 bases between. The germline gives CDR1 LNHDA, CDR2 SQIVND (reference sequence). CDR3 in amino acids: CASRTQGGDNSPLHF. For the CDR3, the DNA is TGTGCCAGTAGGACGCAGGGAGGGGATAATTCACCCCTCCACTTT.

The chain recombines TRBV9 with TRBJ1-2; no reliable D call. The CDR3 is 13 residues long. The germline V gene has CDR1 SGDLS and CDR2 YYNGEE. Trimming pared 2 bases from V and 7 bases from J, leaving 12 bases between. The CDR3 DNA reads TGTGCCAGCAGCGTCGATGGAACTAGTGGCTACACCTTC. Its translation: CASSVDGTSGYTF.

This rearrangement joins TRBV18 to TRBJ2-7, with D tentatively TRBD2 (6 bases). Per germline, CDR1 KGHSH and CDR2 LQKENI. The CDR3 covers 13 residues. Trimming left V 3 bases short and J 2 bases short, with 8 bases between. The CDR3, as DNA: TGTGCCAGCTCACCCAGGAGGGCCTACGAGCAGTACTTC. This codes for CASSPRRAYEQYF. Full variable domain (outside the CDR3, taken from reference TRBV18 and TRBJ2-7): NAGVMQNPRHLVRRRGQEARLRCSPMKGHSHVYWYRQLPEEGLKFMVYLQKENIIDESGMPKERFSAEFPKEGPSILRIQQVVRGDSAAYFCASSPRRAYEQYFGPGTRLTVT.

CDR3 loop: CASSPVGPYNEQFF. The CDR3 DNA is TGTGCCAGCAGCCCCGTGGGCCCCTACAATGAGCAGTTCTTC. V is TRBV9 and J is TRBJ2-1; unclear D gene. Between the trimmed V and J ends, which lost 4 bases and 2 bases, there was a span of 10 bases. Germline CDR1 and CDR2: SGDLS and YYNGEE. There are 14 residues in the CDR3.

This clone was recorded only once. V gene TRBV6-5 combines with J gene TRBJ2-1; 7 bases are shared with TRBD1. This CDR3 spans 15 amino acids. V shed 5 bases, J shed 8 bases, and the junction held 12 bases outside the gene matches. Germline loops: CDR1 MNHEY, CDR2 SVGAGI. Here the CDR3 reads CASSTRDSTTHEQFF. The CDR3 nucleotides are TGTGCCAGCAGTACCCGGGACAGTACTACCCATGAGCAGTTCTTC.

A word on this clone: An end of the junction does not agree with germline; a read error may underlie this. This sequence joins TRBV7-7 and TRBJ2-1, with a weak D call TRBD2 (5 bases). The germline gives CDR1 SSHAT, CDR2 FNYEAQ (reference sequence). CDR3 length equals 17 residues. CDR3 nucleotides: TGTGCTAGCAGCTTAGTCAGCGGACCCGGCTCCTACAATGAGCAGTTCTTC. Its translation is CASSLVSGPGSYNEQFF. Together with reference TRBV7-7 and TRBJ2-1, the CDR3 gives the full variable domain: GAGVSQSPRYKVTKRGQDVTLRCDPISSHATLYWYQQALGQGPEFLTYFNYEAQPDKSGLPSDRFSAERPEGSISTLTIQRTEQRDSAMYRCASSLVSGPGSYNEQFFGPGTRLTVL.

The chain combines TRBV6-5 with TRBJ2-7, with 7 bases matching TRBD1. Trimming removed 2 bases from V and 1 base from J; junction bases left unmatched: 2. From germline, CDR1 is MNHEY and CDR2 SVGAGI. The CDR3 covers 14 residues. The CDR3 loop reads CASSYGQVSYEQYF. CDR3 in DNA: TGTGCCAGCAGTTACGGACAGGTATCCTACGAGCAGTACTTC.

This sequence joins TRBV29-1 and TRBJ1-2; tentative D call: TRBD1 (6 bases). This CDR3 spans 15 amino acids. Germline CDR1 SQVTM, CDR2 ANQGSEA. The germline V and J ends were trimmed by 5 bases and 8 bases, with 24 bases remaining between them. This chain's CDR3 is CSVLETGLLGSGYTF. DNA for the CDR3: TGCAGCGTTCTCGAGACAGGATTACTAGGCTCCGGCTACACCTTC.

The chain links TRBV28 to TRBJ2-7; perhaps TRBD2 as D (6 bases). Per the germline V gene, CDR1 is MDHEN and CDR2 is SYDVKM. V gave up 10 bases and J gave up 3 bases, with 10 bases separating them. The CDR3 loop spans 11 amino acids. The CDR3 here is CATEGNYEQYF. The CDR3 DNA reads as TGTGCCACGGAGGGTAACTACGAGCAGTACTTC.

This sequence joins TRBV27 and TRBJ2-7; D may be TRBD2 (6 bases). CDR1 MNHEY and CDR2 SMNVEV come from the germline V gene (reference sequence). The CDR3 runs to 13 residues. V gave up 6 bases and J gave up 6 bases, with 15 bases separating them. The CDR3, as DNA: TGTGCCAGCAGCCGCGGCCGGGGGACCGAGCAGTACTTC. Its protein product is CASSRGRGTEQYF.

The genes are TRBV5-6 and TRBJ1-6, with D possibly TRBD1 on 6 matching bases. The CDR3 runs to 16 residues. Germline CDR1 reads SGHDT; CDR2 reads YYEEEE. V gave up 4 bases and J gave up 9 bases, with 20 bases separating them. The CDR3 nucleotides are TGTGCCAGCAGCCCTCAAGGACAGACCTTTTTTTCACCCCTCCACTTT. This codes for CASSPQGQTFFSPLHF. The variable domain in full, completed from reference TRBV5-6 and TRBJ1-6, reads DAGVTQSPTHLIKTRGQQVTLRCSPKSGHDTVSWYQQALGQGPQFIFQYYEEEERQRGNFPDRFSGHQFPNYSSELNVNALLLGDSALYLCASSPQGQTFFSPLHFGNGTRLTVT.

The chain couples TRBV19 to TRBJ2-2, with TRBD2 identical over 9 bases. Germline assignment: CDR1 LNHDA and CDR2 SQIVND (reference sequence). The CDR3 covers 17 residues. J gave up 4 bases and V 5 bases, and 11 bases lay outside the gene matches. The DNA for the CDR3 is TGTGCCAGTAGTCCCCGGACAGCGGGAGGCACCACCGGGGAGCTGTTTTTT. It translates to CASSPRTAGGTTGELFF.

V is TRBV2 and J is TRBJ2-5; tentatively, D is TRBD1 (6 bases). V was shortened by 7 bases and J by 0 bases, with 12 bases between the two germline ends. The CDR3 runs 14 residues. Germline-derived CDR1 and CDR2 are SNHLY and FYNNEI. CDR3 nucleotide sequence: TGTGCCAGCATCGACGGGACACACCAAGAGACCCAGTACTTC. It specifies CASIDGTHQETQYF.

This clone occurred a few times. CDR3 loop: CASTTLTLAVNNEQFF. The CDR3 DNA reads as TGTGCCAGCACTACCCTTACTCTAGCGGTCAACAATGAGCAGTTCTTC. The chain is built from TRBV28 and TRBJ2-1; 7 bases are a match to TRBD2. Unmatched junction bases numbered 14, after V lost 7 bases and J lost 5 bases. Per the germline V gene, CDR1 is MDHEN and CDR2 is SYDVKM. The CDR3 totals 16 residues. The full variable domain, with the rest looked up from reference TRBV28 and TRBJ2-1, is DVKVTQSSRYLVKRTGEKVFLECVQDMDHENMFWYRQDPGLGLRLIYFSYDVKMKEKGDIPEGYSVSREKKERFSLILESASTNQTSMYLCASTTLTLAVNNEQFFGPGTRLTVL.

This clone was seen a few times. The chain employs TRBV4-1 and TRBJ1-1; no definite D call. The CDR3 covers 15 residues. Germline CDR1 and CDR2: MGHRA and YSYEKL. V dropped 0 bases and J dropped 3 bases, with 11 bases sitting between them. In nucleotides, the CDR3 is TGCGCCAGCAGCCAAGATTCTTTCCGGGACACTGAAGCTTTCTTT. This sequence encodes CASSQDSFRDTEAFF.

The CDR3 DNA follows: TGTGCCAGCAGCCAACGACGGATGGCCGCGGGTGAGCAGTTCTTC. Its protein product is CASSQRRMAAGEQFF. The chain uses TRBV14 and TRBJ2-1, with D possibly TRBD2 on 5 matching bases. CDR1 and CDR2 from the germline V gene are SGHDN and FVKESK. The CDR3 is made up of 15 amino acids. Trimming took 2 bases from V and 9 from J, leaving 17 bases between them.

The chain uses TRBV19 and TRBJ1-2; 10 bases align to TRBD1. The CDR3 has 14 amino acids. V was pared by 4 bases and J by 3 bases, with 2 bases of the junction left unmatched. Germline values: CDR1 LNHDA, CDR2 SQIVND (reference sequence). CDR3 nucleotide sequence: TGTGCCAGTAGTAGGGACAGGGGTGACTATGGCTACACCTTC. It codes for CASSRDRGDYGYTF. Combining the CDR3 with reference TRBV19 and TRBJ1-2 gives the whole variable domain DGGITQSPKYLFRKEGQNVTLSCEQNLNHDAMYWYRQDPGQGLRLIYYSQIVNDFQKGDIAEGYSVSREKKESFPLTVTSAQKNPTAFYLCASSRDRGDYGYTFGSGTRLTVV.